This paragraph reports one T cell receptor (beta chain). The sample belongs to a study of blood T cell repertoires in COVID-19. Repertoires were generated with immunoSEQ multiplex PCR, while TCRdb's copy carries only in-frame clones and drops some. Here the sample spans around 76,000 clones, more than 75% being singletons. This CDR3 spans 15 amino acids. CDR1 is MNHEY, CDR2 SMNVEV, per germline (reference sequence). V shed 6 bases and J 4 bases; nucleotides not matched to a gene: 8. V usage is TRBV27 and J usage is TRBJ1-2; 10 bases agree with TRBD1. The receptor's source is a woman of 80 years or more with active or convalescent COVID-19. Sequencing input: peripheral blood. The chain's CDR3 is CASRSMTGGIYGYTF. CDR3 DNA sequence: TGTGCCAGCAGATCGATGACAGGGGGCATCTATGGCTACACCTTC.